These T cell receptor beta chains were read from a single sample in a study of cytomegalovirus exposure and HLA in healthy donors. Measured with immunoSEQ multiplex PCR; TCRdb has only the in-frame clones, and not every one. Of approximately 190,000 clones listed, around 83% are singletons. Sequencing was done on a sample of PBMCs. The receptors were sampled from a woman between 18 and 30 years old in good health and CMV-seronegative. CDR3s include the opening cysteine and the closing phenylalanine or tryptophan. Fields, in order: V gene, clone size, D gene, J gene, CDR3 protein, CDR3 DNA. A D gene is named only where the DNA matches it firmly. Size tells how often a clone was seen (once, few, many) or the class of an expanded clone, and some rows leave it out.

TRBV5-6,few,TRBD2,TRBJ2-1,CASSLGGGRSEQFF,TGTGCCAGCAGCTTGGGCGGGGGACGCAGTGAGCAGTTCTTC
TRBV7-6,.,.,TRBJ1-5,CASSLEYGGSNQPQHF,TGTGCCAGCAGCTTAGAATATGGAGGGTCTAATCAGCCCCAGCATTTT
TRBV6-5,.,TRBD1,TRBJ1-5,CASSYSGGRNQPQHF,TGTGCCAGCAGTTACTCAGGGGGCCGCAATCAGCCCCAGCATTTT
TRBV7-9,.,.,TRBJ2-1,CASSLGRGPYNEQFF,TGTGCCAGCAGCTTAGGGAGGGGACCTTACAATGAGCAGTTCTTC
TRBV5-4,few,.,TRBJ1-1,CASSFGTEAFF,TGTGCCAGCAGCTTCGGGACTGAAGCTTTCTTT
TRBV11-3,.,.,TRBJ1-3,CASSLGGVWGNTIYF,TGTGCCAGCAGCTTAGGGGGCGTCTGGGGAAACACCATATATTTT
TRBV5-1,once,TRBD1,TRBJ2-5,CASSDGQGQETQYF,TGCGCCAGCAGCGACGGACAGGGCCAAGAGACCCAGTACTTC
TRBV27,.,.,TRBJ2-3,CASTDNFLDTQYF,TGTGCCAGCACCGACAACTTCCTAGATACGCAGTATTTT
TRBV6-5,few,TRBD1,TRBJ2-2,CASSGGSGELFF,TGTGCCAGCTCAGGGGGCAGCGGGGAGCTGTTTTTT
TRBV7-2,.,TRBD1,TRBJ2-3,CASSARPGQGTDTQYF,TGTGCCAGCAGCGCTCGTCCGGGACAGGGTACAGATACGCAGTATTTT
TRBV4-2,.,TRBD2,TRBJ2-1,CASSQAKGGRLAASYNEQFF,TGTGCCAGCAGCCAAGCCAAGGGGGGACGACTAGCGGCGTCCTACAATGAGCAGTTCTTC
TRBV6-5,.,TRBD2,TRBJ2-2,CASRLAESTGELFF,TGTGCCAGCAGGCTAGCGGAGAGCACCGGGGAGCTGTTTTTT
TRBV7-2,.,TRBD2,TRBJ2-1,CASSLETSGKSYNEQFF,TGTGCCAGCAGCTTAGAGACTAGCGGGAAATCCTACAATGAGCAGTTCTTC
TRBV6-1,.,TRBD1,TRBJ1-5,CASSPDREHQPQHF,TGTGCCAGCAGTCCGGACAGGGAGCATCAGCCCCAGCATTTT
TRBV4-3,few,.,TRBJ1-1,CASSPGEEMNTEAFF,TGCGCCAGCAGCCCGGGGGAGGAAATGAACACTGAAGCTTTCTTT
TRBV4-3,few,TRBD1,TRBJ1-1,CASSQGPQGTPNTEAFF,TGCGCCAGCAGCCAAGGGCCACAGGGGACCCCGAACACTGAAGCTTTCTTT
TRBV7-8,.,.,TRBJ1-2,CASSLEGIYGYTF,TGTGCCAGCAGCTTAGAGGGGATCTATGGCTACACCTTC
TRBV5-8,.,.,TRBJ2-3,CASSLRGGITQYF,TGTGCCAGCAGCTTAAGGGGAGGTATTACGCAGTATTTT
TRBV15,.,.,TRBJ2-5,CATTHGTTLRGTQYF,TGTGCCACCACCCACGGGACAACTCTCCGGGGGACCCAGTACTTC
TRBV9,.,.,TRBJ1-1,CASSDQGLNTEAFF,TGTGCCAGCAGTGACCAGGGCCTGAACACTGAAGCTTTCTTT
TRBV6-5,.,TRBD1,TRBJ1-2,CASSAGTGGKDGYTF,TGTGCCAGCAGTGCCGGGACAGGGGGCAAAGATGGCTACACCTTC
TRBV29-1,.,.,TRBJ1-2,CSVEEEGVGGYTF,TGCAGCGTTGAAGAAGAGGGGGTCGGGGGCTACACCTTC
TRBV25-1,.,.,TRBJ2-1,CASSESREWGNEQFF,TGTGCCAGCAGTGAATCCAGGGAATGGGGCAATGAGCAGTTCTTC
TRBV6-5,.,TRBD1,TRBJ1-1,CASATGTGVNTEAFF,TGTGCCAGCGCTACCGGGACAGGGGTGAACACTGAAGCTTTCTTT
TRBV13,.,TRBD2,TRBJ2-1,CASSLGLVRNEQFF,TGTGCCAGCAGCCTCGGACTAGTTAGAAATGAGCAGTTCTTC
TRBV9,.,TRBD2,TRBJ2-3,CASSVGLAGTDTQYF,TGTGCCAGCAGCGTAGGTCTAGCGGGGACAGATACGCAGTATTTT
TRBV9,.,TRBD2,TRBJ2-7,CASAAGLDISYEQYF,TGTGCCAGCGCCGCGGGACTAGATATCTCCTACGAGCAGTACTTC
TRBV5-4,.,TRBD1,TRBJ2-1,CASSGQGAGEQFF,TGTGCCAGCAGCGGACAGGGGGCGGGGGAGCAGTTCTTC
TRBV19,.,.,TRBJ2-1,CASSSSPGHLYNEQFF,TGTGCCAGTAGTTCATCCCCGGGACATCTTTACAATGAGCAGTTCTTC
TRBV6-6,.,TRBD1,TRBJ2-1,CASSYWGQDLYNEQFF,TGTGCCAGCAGTTACTGGGGACAGGACCTCTACAATGAGCAGTTCTTC
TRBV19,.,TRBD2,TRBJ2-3,CASSISRGGIDTQYF,TGTGCCAGTAGTATTTCTCGCGGGGGGATTGATACGCAGTATTTT
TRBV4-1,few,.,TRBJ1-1,CASSQVITRSNTEAFF,TGCGCCAGCAGCCAAGTTATCACCAGGTCGAACACTGAAGCTTTCTTT
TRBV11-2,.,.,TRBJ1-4,CASSGERALNEKLFF,TGTGCCAGCAGCGGGGAGCGCGCTCTTAATGAAAAACTGTTTTTT
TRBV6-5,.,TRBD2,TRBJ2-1,CASSYSLLAGSYEQFF,TGTGCCAGCAGTTACTCTCTCCTAGCGGGAAGTTATGAGCAGTTCTTC
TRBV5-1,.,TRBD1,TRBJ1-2,CASSLGTGEAYGYTF,TGCGCCAGCAGCTTGGGGACAGGGGAGGCCTATGGCTACACCTTC
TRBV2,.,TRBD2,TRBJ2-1,CASSSDSDTSIAGLYNEQFF,TGTGCCAGCAGCTCCGACAGTGACACTTCCATAGCGGGTCTTTACAATGAGCAGTTCTTC
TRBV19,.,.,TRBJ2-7,CASSIEIRGEQYF,TGTGCCAGTAGTATAGAAATCCGCGGCGAGCAGTACTTC
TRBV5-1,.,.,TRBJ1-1,CASSLVSGTKNTEAFF,TGCGCCAGCAGCTTGGTTTCCGGGACAAAGAACACTGAAGCTTTCTTT
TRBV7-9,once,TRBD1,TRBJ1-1,CASSLAGDRGRAAFF,TGTGCCAGCAGCTTAGCGGGGGACAGGGGGCGGGCAGCTTTCTTT
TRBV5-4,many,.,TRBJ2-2,CATSIGRSGELFF,TGTGCCACCTCGATCGGGAGAAGCGGGGAGCTGTTTTTT
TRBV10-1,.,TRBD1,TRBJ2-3,CASSPGTGGYDTQYF,TGCGCCAGCAGCCCCGGGACAGGGGGCTACGATACGCAGTATTTT
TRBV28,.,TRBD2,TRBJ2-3,CASSPLAGDGPDTQYF,TGTGCCAGCAGTCCACTAGCGGGAGATGGCCCAGATACGCAGTATTTT
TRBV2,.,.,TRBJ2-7,CASSGSAGEQYF,TGTGCCAGCAGCGGGAGTGCGGGCGAGCAGTACTTC
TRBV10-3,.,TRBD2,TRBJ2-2,CAIMGTSGIDTGELFF,TGTGCCATCATGGGGACTAGCGGGATCGACACCGGGGAGCTGTTTTTT
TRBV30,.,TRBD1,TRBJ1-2,CAWSRGQGFYTF,TGTGCCTGGAGCAGAGGACAGGGGTTCTACACCTTC
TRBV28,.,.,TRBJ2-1,CASSYGFYEQFF,TGTGCCAGCAGTTACGGGTTCTATGAGCAGTTCTTC
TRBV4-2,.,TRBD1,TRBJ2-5,CASSQVGTAGQETQYF,TGTGCCAGCAGCCAAGTGGGGACAGCCGGCCAAGAGACCCAGTACTTC
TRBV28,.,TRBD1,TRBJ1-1,CASSLDRRDRRNTEAFF,TGTGCCAGCAGTTTGGACCGCCGGGACAGGCGGAACACTGAAGCTTTCTTT
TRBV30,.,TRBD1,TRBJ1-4,CAWSVGTGEEKLFF,TGTGCCTGGAGTGTGGGGACAGGGGAGGAAAAACTGTTTTTT
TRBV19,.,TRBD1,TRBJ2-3,CASSPPGTAADTQYF,TGTGCCAGTAGCCCACCCGGGACAGCGGCAGATACGCAGTATTTT
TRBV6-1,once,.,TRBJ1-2,CASRGGAEANYGYTF,TGTGCCAGCAGGGGAGGGGCGGAAGCTAACTATGGCTACACCTTC
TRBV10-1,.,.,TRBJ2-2,CASSGGSQGFAGELFF,TGCGCCAGCAGTGGAGGGAGTCAGGGGTTCGCCGGGGAGCTGTTTTTT
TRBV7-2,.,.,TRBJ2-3,CASSSYTDTQYF,TGTGCCAGCAGCTCCTACACAGATACGCAGTATTTT
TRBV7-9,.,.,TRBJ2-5,CASSLPDSRQETQYF,TGTGCCAGCAGCTTACCAGACAGCCGTCAAGAGACCCAGTACTTC
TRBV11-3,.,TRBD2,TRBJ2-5,CASSSNKASGRPETQYF,TGTGCCAGCAGCTCTAACAAGGCTAGCGGGAGGCCTGAGACCCAGTACTTC